Below, 19 T cell receptor beta chains from the same sample are listed, as sequenced in a study of T cell responses to AZD1222 COVID-19 vaccine. Data came from immunoSEQ multiplex PCR; TCRdb stores just in-frame clones and leaves some out. The data hold over 110,000 clones, with 70% to 90% observed a single time. The specimen was peripheral blood, collected on day 0 of AZD1222 vaccination. These TCRs come from an adult in good health.

The chain joins TRBV7-8 to TRBJ1-2; 8 bases match TRBD1. There are 16 residues in the CDR3. V dropped 4 bases and J dropped 7; count of bases not matched to a gene: 14. CDR1 is SGHVS and CDR2 is FQNEAQ in the germline V gene. CDR3 sequence reads: CASSSSGGAVKSGYTF. The CDR3 coding sequence is TGTGCCAGCAGCTCTTCAGGGGGCGCAGTTAAGTCTGGCTACACCTTC.

This clone was detected a few times. The chain recombines TRBV7-9 with TRBJ2-2; D is possibly TRBD1 or TRBD2 (6 bases each). Germline V gene data show CDR1 as SEHNR and CDR2 as FQNEAQ (reference sequence). Deletions cut 4 bases from V and 5 bases from J, with 14 bases between. This CDR3 has 15 residues. DNA of the CDR3: TGTGCCAGCAGCTGGGGGGCGCTTAGGACCGGGGAGCTGTTTTTT. Translating it yields CASSWGALRTGELFF.

This chain joins TRBV6-5 and TRBJ1-1; D remains unclear. V shed 8 bases and J shed 0 bases, with 16 bases lying between them. Germline CDR1 MNHEY, CDR2 SVGAGI. CDR3 length: 15 amino acids. The CDR3 DNA follows: TGTGCCAGCCATTACTTGGCGGGGATGAACACTGAAGCTTTCTTT. This translates into CASHYLAGMNTEAFF.

About this clone: At one end the junction does not follow the germline gene, possibly because of a read error. V and J are TRBV2 and TRBJ1-2; 7 bases align to TRBD1. Germline V gene lookup returns CDR1 SNHLY and CDR2 FYNNEI. The CDR3 length is 13 residues. In nucleotides, the CDR3 is TGTGCCAGCAGCGAAGGGGGCGGCTATGGCTACACCTTC. This translates into CASSEGGGYGYTF.

This clone was counted a few times. The chain joins TRBV19 to TRBJ1-5, with D unclear. The germline V gene has CDR1 LNHDA and CDR2 SQIVND (reference sequence). The CDR3 has 12 amino acids. V gave up 3 bases and J gave up 7 bases, with 7 bases separating them. CDR3 sequence reads: CASSIVSQPQHF. The CDR3 nucleotides are TGTGCCAGTAGTATTGTATCGCAGCCCCAGCATTTT.

This chain joins TRBV5-6 and TRBJ2-3; either TRBD1 or TRBD2 may supply D (5 bases each). CDR1 and CDR2 (germline): SGHDT, YYEEEE. The V gene lost 4 bases and the J gene lost 8 bases, with 11 bases spanning the gap. The CDR3 runs to 12 residues. CDR3 in amino acids: CASSRGEPTQYF. The CDR3 nucleotides read TGTGCCAGCAGCCGAGGGGAACCTACGCAGTATTTT.

CDR3 nucleotides: TGCGCCAGCAGCCAATCTTCAGGGGAGGTTGGCCAGCCCCAGCATTTT. Translated, it gives CASSQSSGEVGQPQHF. The rearrangement uses TRBV4-1 and TRBJ1-5, with a tentative D call TRBD1 (6 bases). CDR3 size: 16 residues. The germline V gene encodes CDR1 MGHRA and CDR2 YSYEKL. V was trimmed by 2 bases and J by 7 bases, leaving 18 bases between them.

This rearrangement joins TRBV15 to TRBJ1-4; D remains unclear. The CDR3 extends over 14 amino acids. Germline V gene sequence: CDR1 LNHNV, CDR2 YYDKDF (reference sequence). The V gene lost 1 base and the J gene lost 0 bases, with 3 bases spanning the gap. This chain's CDR3 is CATSRASTNEKLFF. CDR3 nucleotides: TGTGCCACCAGCAGAGCTTCAACTAATGAAAAACTGTTTTTT. Drawing the rest from reference TRBV15 and TRBJ1-4, the complete variable domain is DAMVIQNPRYQVTQFGKPVTLSCSQTLNHNVMYWYQQKSSQAPKLLFHYYDKDFNNEADTPDNFQSRRPNTSFCFLDIRSPGLGDTAMYLCATSRASTNEKLFFGSGTQLSVL.

The rearrangement joins TRBV11-3 to TRBJ1-3, with a weak D call TRBD1 (6 bases). CDR1 and CDR2 (germline): SGHNT, YENEEA. V was cut by 3 bases and J by 0 bases, with 12 bases left in between. The CDR3 consists of 16 residues. The CDR3 reads CASSFIGQISGNTIYF. The CDR3 nucleotides read TGTGCCAGCAGCTTTATCGGACAGATCTCTGGAAACACCATATATTTT.

This chain connects TRBV18 to TRBJ2-7; a weak D match, TRBD2 (6 bases). Germline lookup yields CDR1 KGHSH and CDR2 LQKENI. The CDR3 has 13 amino acids. V was trimmed by 6 bases and J by 4 bases, leaving 13 bases between them. In DNA form, the CDR3 reads TGTGCCAGCTCCGGGACTCACCCATACGAGCAGTACTTC. Amino acids: CASSGTHPYEQYF.

This chain links TRBV27 with TRBJ2-7; TRBD1 might be the D (5 bases). The V and J ends lost 6 bases and 3 bases respectively, with 12 bases between them. Germline-derived CDR1 and CDR2 are MNHEY and SMNVEV (reference sequence). This CDR3 spans 13 amino acids. CDR3 in amino acids: CASRGAESYEQYF. CDR3 coding DNA: TGTGCCAGCAGAGGGGCGGAAAGCTACGAGCAGTACTTC.

The genes are TRBV12-3 or TRBV12-4 and TRBJ1-5; D uncertain. Trimming took 5 bases from V and 5 from J, leaving 10 bases between them. The CDR3 contains 13 residues. The CDR3 protein is CASSRTGDQPQHF. CDR3 bases: TGTGCCAGCAGTAGGACCGGGGATCAGCCCCAGCATTTT.

The CDR3 sequence: CASSLGGSSTDTQYF. The CDR3 nucleotides are TGTGCCAGCAGTTTGGGGGGGTCCAGCACAGATACGCAGTATTTT. The V and J genes are TRBV28 and TRBJ2-3, with 7 bases lining up with TRBD2. CDR1 and CDR2 (germline): MDHEN, SYDVKM. Trimming took 3 bases from V and 0 from J; bases not matched to a gene: 3. This CDR3 has 15 residues.

This rearrangement joins TRBV4-1 to TRBJ1-2; D not certain. The V end lost 3 bases, the J end lost 5 bases, and 31 bases lay between the germline ends. This CDR3 contains 20 residues. The V gene's germline CDR1 is MGHRA and CDR2 YSYEKL. DNA of the CDR3: TGCGCCAGCAGCCACGTTCTGGCGCCGACCCAGGAAAAGGGCATTTATGGCTACACCTTC. This gives the protein CASSHVLAPTQEKGIYGYTF.

This chain joins TRBV29-1 and TRBJ2-1; TRBD2 is a possible D gene (5 bases). The CDR3 sequence is 13 residues long. V lost 8 bases, J lost 5 bases, and 16 bases lay in between. The germline gives CDR1 SQVTM, CDR2 ANQGSEA. The CDR3 loop is CSTSRVRHNEQFF. CDR3 nucleotide sequence: TGCAGCACTAGTAGGGTGAGGCACAATGAGCAGTTCTTC.

This chain uses TRBV9 with TRBJ1-3; D is unclear. The CDR3 is 13 amino acids. V was shortened by 0 bases and J by 4 bases, with 5 bases between the two germline ends. CDR1 and CDR2 (germline): SGDLS, YYNGEE. The CDR3 loop reads CASSVEEGNTIYF. As DNA, the CDR3 is TGTGCCAGCAGCGTAGAGGAAGGAAACACCATATATTTT.

J is TRBJ2-1 and V is TRBV11-3; 7 positions agree with TRBD1. The germline V gene encodes CDR1 SGHNT and CDR2 YENEEA. The J segment lost 6 bases and the V segment lost 1 base, leaving 9 bases of the junction unmatched. The CDR3 runs 16 residues. CDR3 DNA: TGTGCCAGCAGCTTAGGTACAGGGGAAAGGGGCAATGAGCAGTTCTTC. Amino acid sequence: CASSLGTGERGNEQFF.

This chain joins TRBV4-3 and TRBJ2-3; D may be TRBD2 (5 bases). Germline CDR1 LGHNA, CDR2 YSLEER. The germline V and J ends were trimmed by 2 bases and 5 bases, with 8 bases remaining between them. This CDR3 contains 13 residues. CDR3 residues: CASSQRRGDTQYF. CDR3 in DNA: TGCGCCAGCAGCCAAAGACGGGGAGATACGCAGTATTTT.

The chain uses TRBV5-1 and TRBJ2-1; a possible D gene is TRBD1 (6 bases). The CDR3 has 13 amino acids. The germline gives CDR1 SGHRS, CDR2 YFSETQ. The V end was cut by 4 bases, the J end by 8 bases, with 13 bases between. Here the CDR3 reads CASSPGVRDEQFF. The CDR3 DNA follows: TGCGCCAGCAGCCCAGGGGTAAGGGATGAGCAGTTCTTC.